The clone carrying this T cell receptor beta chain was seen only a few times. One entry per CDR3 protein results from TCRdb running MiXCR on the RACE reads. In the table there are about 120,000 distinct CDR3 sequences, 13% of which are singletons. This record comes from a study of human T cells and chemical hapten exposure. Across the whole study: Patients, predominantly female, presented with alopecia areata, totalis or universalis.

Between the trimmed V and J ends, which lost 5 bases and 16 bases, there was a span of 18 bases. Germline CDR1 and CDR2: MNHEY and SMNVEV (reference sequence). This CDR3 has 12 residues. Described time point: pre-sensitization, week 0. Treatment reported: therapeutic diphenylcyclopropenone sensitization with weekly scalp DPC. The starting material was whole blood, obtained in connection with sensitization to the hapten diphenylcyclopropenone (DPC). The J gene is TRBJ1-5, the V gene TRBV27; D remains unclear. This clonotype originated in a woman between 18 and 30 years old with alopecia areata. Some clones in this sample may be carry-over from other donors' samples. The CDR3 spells CASSPPGGRQHF. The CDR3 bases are TGTGCCAGCAGTCCACCGGGCGGGCGCCAACATTTT.